A selection of T cell receptor beta chains follows, all from one sample in a study of response to subunit inactivated influenza vaccine. Each CDR3 protein is one row after TCRdb ran MiXCR on the RT-PCR reads. The sample includes about 570,000 distinct CDR3 sequences, around 10% seen only once; the top ten take approximately 9.9%. In addition, the sample was reused for a study of T cells expressing NK-cell markers.

Sequencing was performed on PBMCs from blood, taken on the day of vaccination. The receptors originated from a man between 45 and 60 years old who received an inactivated influenza vaccine. Each CDR3 is given with its conserved first and last residue. Fields, in order: V gene, CDR3 protein.

TRBV7-6	CASSWGRARTKETQYF
TRBV7-8	CASSLSPSGRSYEQYF
TRBV7-2	CASSFGKYEQYF
TRBV10-3	CAIKLRDSPLHF
TRBV7-2	CASSLSMTNEKLFF
TRBV15	CATSRDNGGANTGELFF
TRBV20-1	CSARGPRGYEQYF
TRBV2	CASSEDQRGGNEQYF
TRBV7-7	CASSSNRVSYNEQFF
TRBV6-2/TRBV6-3	CASRRETQYF
TRBV20-1	CSARWVGHTSYNEQFF